The 17 T cell receptor beta chains reported below all come from one sample, sequenced in a study of blood T cell repertoires in COVID-19. Generated by immunoSEQ multiplex PCR, the TCRdb table keeps only in-frame clones and is missing some. The table has roughly 260,000 clones, about 89% seen once. The sequenced sample was peripheral blood. The receptors shown here come from a man aged 35-49 years who had recovered from COVID-19.

This chain connects TRBV15 to TRBJ2-7; no definite D call. Deletions cut 2 bases from V and 1 base from J, with 9 bases between. The CDR3 totals 14 residues. In germline, CDR1 is LNHNV, CDR2 YYDKDF (reference sequence). This CDR3 reads CATSRSSISYEQYF. CDR3 nucleotide sequence: TGTGCCACCAGCAGATCGTCTATTTCCTACGAGCAGTACTTC.

The chain recombines TRBV15 with TRBJ2-2; D might be TRBD1 (6 bases). The ends were cut back, 1 base at V and 8 bases at J, with 8 bases in the middle. This CDR3 spans 13 amino acids. Germline lookup yields CDR1 LNHNV and CDR2 YYDKDF (reference sequence). CDR3 coding DNA: TGTGCCACCAGCAGAGTAGGACAGGGGGAGCTGTTTTTT. It codes for CATSRVGQGELFF.

The CDR3 DNA reads as TGTGCCAGCAGCTTAAATGCGGCCACCGGGGAGCTGTTTTTT. This sequence encodes CASSLNAATGELFF. The J gene is TRBJ2-2, the V gene TRBV11-3; no firm D call. Trimming pared 2 bases from V and 4 bases from J, leaving 8 bases between. Germline V gene data show CDR1 as SGHNT and CDR2 as YENEEA. The CDR3 loop spans 14 amino acids. The variable domain in full, with the rest retrieved from reference TRBV11-3 and TRBJ2-2, is EAGVVQSPRYKIIEKKQPVAFWCNPISGHNTLYWYLQNLGQGPELLIRYENEEAVDDSQLPKDRFSAERLKGVDSTLKIQPAELGDSAVYLCASSLNAATGELFFGEGSRLTVL.

The V gene is TRBV6-5, the J gene TRBJ2-6, with a weak D call TRBD2 (6 bases). This CDR3 is built from 16 residues. From germline, CDR1 is MNHEY and CDR2 SVGAGI. V shed 0 bases and J shed 2 bases, with 8 bases lying between them. CDR3 sequence (DNA): TGTGCCAGCAGTTACTCATCGGGGGCTGGGGCCAACGTCCTGACTTTC. Translated: CASSYSSGAGANVLTF.

V gene TRBV5-6 combines with J gene TRBJ2-2; 9 bases are a match to TRBD1. This CDR3 contains 15 residues. Unmatched junction bases numbered 3, after V lost 4 bases and J lost 2 bases. From germline, CDR1 is SGHDT and CDR2 YYEEEE. The CDR3 here is CASSTGQGNTGELFF. The CDR3 coding sequence is TGTGCCAGCAGCACGGGACAGGGAAACACCGGGGAGCTGTTTTTT.

The chain recombines TRBV19 with TRBJ2-7; TRBD2 matches at 7 bases. V was pared by 3 bases and J by 2 bases, with 10 bases of the junction left unmatched. The CDR3 extends over 16 amino acids. In germline, CDR1 is LNHDA, CDR2 SQIVND (reference sequence). The CDR3 nucleotides read TGTGCCAGTAGTATCTTGGGGCTAGCGGAAGCCTACGAGCAGTACTTC. Protein product: CASSILGLAEAYEQYF.

There are a few counts of this clone. The chain links TRBV9 to TRBJ2-1, with 10 bases lining up with TRBD2. The ends lost 2 bases at V and 7 bases at J; junction bases unmatched: 12. This CDR3 contains 17 residues. Germline V gene sequence: CDR1 SGDLS, CDR2 YYNGEE. CDR3 bases: TGTGCCAGCAGCGTCTCCCCCCAGCGGGGGGGTGCGAATGAGCAGTTCTTC. This sequence encodes CASSVSPQRGGANEQFF.

The V call is TRBV7-2, the J call TRBJ1-1; possible D gene TRBD1, 6 bases. Germline loops: CDR1 SGHTA, CDR2 FQGNSA. The CDR3 length is 17 residues. Trimming left V 2 bases short and J 0 bases short, with 16 bases between. In nucleotides, the CDR3 is TGTGCCAGCAGCTTATTACAGGGCGCCCTCATGAACACTGAAGCTTTCTTT. Translated: CASSLLQGALMNTEAFF.

The chain links TRBV5-1 to TRBJ2-3, with TRBD2 matching over 7 bases. Trimming removed 2 bases from V and 5 bases from J; junction bases left unmatched: 11. The CDR3 loop spans 16 amino acids. The germline gives CDR1 SGHRS, CDR2 YFSETQ. Here the CDR3 reads CASSLPGLEPLDTQYF. The CDR3 nucleotides read TGCGCCAGCAGCTTACCCGGACTAGAGCCACTAGATACGCAGTATTTT. Using reference TRBV5-1 and TRBJ2-3 for the parts outside the CDR3, the full variable domain is KAGVTQTPRYLIKTRGQQVTLSCSPISGHRSVSWYQQTPGQGLQFLFEYFSETQRNKGNFPGRFSGRQFSNSRSEMNVSTLELGDSALYLCASSLPGLEPLDTQYFGPGTRLTVL.

This clone came up once. The chain recombines TRBV4-3 with TRBJ1-1, with TRBD1 matching over 8 bases. V shed 3 bases, J shed 5 bases, and the junction held 2 bases outside the gene matches. CDR1 is LGHNA and CDR2 is YSLEER in the germline V gene. The CDR3 contains 13 residues. Here the CDR3 DNA reads TGCGCCAGCAGCCAGACAGGGGATACTGAAGCTTTCTTT. Translated, it gives CASSQTGDTEAFF.

The chain links TRBV3-1 (or the pseudogene TRBV3-2) to TRBJ2-1; 11 bases are shared with TRBD2. This CDR3 is built from 16 residues. CDR1 is LGHDT, CDR2 YNNKEL, per germline (reference sequence). The junction had 4 bases not matched to a gene; V was cut back by 3 bases and J by 3 bases. CDR3 region: CASSHELAGVYNEQFF. The CDR3 DNA reads TGTGCCAGCAGCCACGAACTAGCGGGGGTCTACAATGAGCAGTTCTTC.

This chain joins TRBV5-1 and TRBJ2-7; 8 bases are shared with TRBD1. The CDR3 has 15 residues. In germline, CDR1 is SGHRS, CDR2 YFSETQ. Losses at the gene ends were 3 bases for V and 6 bases for J; bases not matched to a gene: 11. This CDR3 reads CASSWETGVHREQYF. The CDR3 DNA reads as TGCGCCAGCAGCTGGGAGACAGGGGTCCACCGCGAGCAGTACTTC.

The sample holds one count of this clone. This chain links TRBV2 with TRBJ1-1; D possibly corresponds to TRBD1 (5 bases). V lost 7 bases and J 1 base, leaving 13 bases between the germline ends. The CDR3 has 14 amino acids. Germline V CDR1 and CDR2: SNHLY, FYNNEI. The CDR3 DNA is TGTGCCAGCAACTATGGGGGGACGAACACTGAAGCTTTCTTT. Translating it yields CASNYGGTNTEAFF.

This rearrangement joins TRBV27 to TRBJ2-7; 10 bases are a match to TRBD2. J was trimmed by 7 bases and V by 6 bases; bases with no gene match: 12. The CDR3 is 15 amino acids. The germline gives CDR1 MNHEY, CDR2 SMNVEV (reference sequence). Here the CDR3 reads CASSPPGLAGVEQYF. Written as DNA, the CDR3 is TGTGCCAGCAGCCCTCCCGGGCTAGCGGGAGTGGAGCAGTACTTC.

The rearrangement joins TRBV5-1 to TRBJ2-1; D perhaps matches TRBD1 (6 bases). The ends were cut back, 4 bases at V and 7 bases at J, with 9 bases in the middle. The CDR3 is made up of 12 amino acids. Germline values: CDR1 SGHRS, CDR2 YFSETQ. The CDR3 loop reads CASSVDRNEQFF. The CDR3 DNA sequence: TGCGCCAGCAGCGTAGACAGGAATGAGCAGTTCTTC.

The genes are TRBV27 and TRBJ2-7; TRBD2 matches at 13 bases. The V gene end was trimmed by 5 bases and the J gene end by 2 bases; junction bases not matched to a gene: 9. The CDR3 is made up of 17 amino acids. The germline CDR1 and CDR2 sequences are MNHEY and SMNVEV (reference sequence). The CDR3 coding sequence is TGTGCCAGCAGTCCCAGGACTAGCGGGGGTCCCACCTACGAGCAGTACTTC. The encoded protein is CASSPRTSGGPTYEQYF.

The chain couples TRBV27 to TRBJ2-1; 13 bases match TRBD2. Per germline, CDR1 MNHEY and CDR2 SMNVEV (reference sequence). The CDR3 consists of 21 residues. Trimming at V came to 3 bases and at J to 1 base, leaving 15 bases not matched to a gene. CDR3 sequence (DNA): TGTGCCAGCAGTTTTCGGGGTCCCGGGACTAGCGGGAAGCAGTCCTACAATGAGCAGTTCTTC. Translated, it gives CASSFRGPGTSGKQSYNEQFF.